This TCR beta chain was profiled in a study of follicular helper T cells after annual influenza vaccination. The CDR3 is 14 residues long. CDR1 is SGHDT and CDR2 is YYEEEE in the germline V gene. Trimming cost V 1 base and J 1 base, with 8 bases left between them. Profiled with immunoSEQ multiplex PCR; TCRdb holds only in-frame clones, not every one. The table has a few thousand clones, 83% seen once. Regarding time point: 2015-2016 season, pre-vaccination. The TCR sequence derives from an adult who received the influenza vaccine. The source was CXCR5+ CD38- circulating T follicular helper cells from blood, collected on the day of influenza vaccination. Regarding subset: circulating Tfh, non-naive CD4+CXCR5+PD-1+ (ICOS+CD38+ or ICOS-CD38-). The chain carries TRBV5-6 and TRBJ2-5, with unresolved D. CDR3 coding DNA: TGTGCCAGCAGCTTGTTAAACTCCCAAGAGACCCAGTACTTC. Its protein is CASSLLNSQETQYF.